These 2 T cell receptor beta chains originate from one sample sequenced in a study of T cells in Graves' hyperthyroidism and ophthalmopathy. Regions amplified from RNA transcripts were the TCR beta CDR3 regions. When the TCR CDR3 underwent first-round RT-PCR, the HTBI primer set was used. TCRdb recomputed calls from the multiplex PCR reads with MiXCR, one row per CDR3 protein. The sample lists about 350,000 distinct CDR3 sequences, 14% occurring once. The source material was blood. Receptor source: a woman in her 30s with Graves' hyperthyroidism.

The chain employs TRBV20-1 and TRBJ2-5; D could derive from TRBD1 or TRBD2 (5 bases each). The CDR3 runs 12 residues. V was trimmed by 6 bases and J by 6 bases, leaving 14 bases between them. The V gene's germline CDR1 is DFQATT and CDR2 SNEGSKA (reference sequence). The CDR3 nucleotides are TGCAGTGCCCGGGACCCCGGTCAGACCCAGTACTTC. Translating it yields CSARDPGQTQYF.

V and J are TRBV6-6 and TRBJ2-3, with TRBD1 identical over 9 bases. The CDR3 is 16 residues long. After removal of 2 bases from V and 4 bases from J, the junction contained 7 bases not matched to a gene. CDR1 is MNHNY and CDR2 is SVGAGI in the germline V gene (reference sequence). The CDR3 coding sequence is TGTGCCAGCAGTTACGTCCGGGACAGGGTGGCAGATACGCAGTATTTT. This gives the protein CASSYVRDRVADTQYF.